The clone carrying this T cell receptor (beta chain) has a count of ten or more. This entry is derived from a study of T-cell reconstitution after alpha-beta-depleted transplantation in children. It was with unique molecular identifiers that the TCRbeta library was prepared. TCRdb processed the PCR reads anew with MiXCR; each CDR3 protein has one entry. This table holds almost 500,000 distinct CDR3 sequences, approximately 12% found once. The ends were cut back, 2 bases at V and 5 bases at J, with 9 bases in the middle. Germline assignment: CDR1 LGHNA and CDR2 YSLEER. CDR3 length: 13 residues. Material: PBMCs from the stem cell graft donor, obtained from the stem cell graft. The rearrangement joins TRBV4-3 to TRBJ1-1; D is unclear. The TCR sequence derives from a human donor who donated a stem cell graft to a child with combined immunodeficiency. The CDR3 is CASSQTRVTEAFF. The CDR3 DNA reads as TGCGCCAGCAGCCAAACAAGGGTAACTGAAGCTTTCTTT.